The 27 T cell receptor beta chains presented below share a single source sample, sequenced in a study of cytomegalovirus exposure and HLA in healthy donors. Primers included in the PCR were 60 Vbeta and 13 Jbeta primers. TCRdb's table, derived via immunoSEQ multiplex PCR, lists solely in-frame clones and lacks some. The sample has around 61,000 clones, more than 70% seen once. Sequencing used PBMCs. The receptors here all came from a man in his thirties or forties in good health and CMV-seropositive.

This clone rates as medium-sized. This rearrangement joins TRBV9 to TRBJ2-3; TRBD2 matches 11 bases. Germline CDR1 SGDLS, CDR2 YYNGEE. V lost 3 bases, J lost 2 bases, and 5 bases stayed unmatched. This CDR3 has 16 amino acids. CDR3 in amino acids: CASSGGTSGLTDTQYF. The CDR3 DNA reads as TGTGCCAGCAGCGGTGGGACTAGCGGACTCACAGATACGCAGTATTTT. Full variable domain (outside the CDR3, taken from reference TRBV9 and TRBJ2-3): DSGVTQTPKHLITATGQRVTLRCSPRSGDLSVYWYQQSLDQGLQFLIQYYNGEERAKGNILERFSAQQFPDLHSELNLSSLELGDSALYFCASSGGTSGLTDTQYFGPGTRLTVL.

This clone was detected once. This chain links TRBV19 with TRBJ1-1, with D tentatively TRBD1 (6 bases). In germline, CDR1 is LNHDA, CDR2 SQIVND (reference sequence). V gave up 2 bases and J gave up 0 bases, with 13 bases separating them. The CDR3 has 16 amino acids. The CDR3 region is CASSISRTVMNTEAFF. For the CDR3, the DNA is TGTGCCAGTAGTATATCTCGGACAGTAATGAACACTGAAGCTTTCTTT.

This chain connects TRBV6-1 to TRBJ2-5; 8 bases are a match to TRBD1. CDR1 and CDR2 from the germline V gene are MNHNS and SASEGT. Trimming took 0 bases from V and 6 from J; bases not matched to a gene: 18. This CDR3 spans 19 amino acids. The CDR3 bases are TGTGCCAGCAGTGAAGCCCCCTCCAGGACAGGGTCGGGTCCTAAGACCCAGTACTTC. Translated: CASSEAPSRTGSGPKTQYF.

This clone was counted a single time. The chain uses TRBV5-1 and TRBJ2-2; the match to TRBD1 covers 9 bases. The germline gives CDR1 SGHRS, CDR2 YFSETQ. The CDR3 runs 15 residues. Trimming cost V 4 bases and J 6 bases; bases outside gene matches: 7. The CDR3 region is CASSPGTGRAGELFF. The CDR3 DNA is TGCGCCAGCAGCCCCGGGACAGGGAGGGCCGGGGAGCTGTTTTTT.

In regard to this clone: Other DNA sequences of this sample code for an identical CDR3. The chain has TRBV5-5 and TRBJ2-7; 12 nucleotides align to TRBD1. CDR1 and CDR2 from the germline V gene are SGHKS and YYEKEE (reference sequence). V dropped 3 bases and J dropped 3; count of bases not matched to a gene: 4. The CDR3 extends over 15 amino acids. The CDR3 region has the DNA TGTGCCAGCAGCTCAGGGACAGGGGGCTTCTACGAGCAGTACTTC. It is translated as CASSSGTGGFYEQYF.

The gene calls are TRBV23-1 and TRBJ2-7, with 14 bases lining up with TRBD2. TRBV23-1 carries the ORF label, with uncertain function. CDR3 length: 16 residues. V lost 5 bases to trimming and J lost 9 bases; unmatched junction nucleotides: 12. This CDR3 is CASSNKGTSGSWGQYF. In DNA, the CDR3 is TGCGCCAGCAGTAACAAGGGGACTAGCGGGAGTTGGGGGCAGTACTTC.

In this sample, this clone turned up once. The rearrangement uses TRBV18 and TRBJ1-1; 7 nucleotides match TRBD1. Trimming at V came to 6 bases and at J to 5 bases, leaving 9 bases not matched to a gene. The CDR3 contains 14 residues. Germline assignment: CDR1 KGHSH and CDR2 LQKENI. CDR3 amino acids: CASSARGVDTEAFF. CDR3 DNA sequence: TGTGCCAGCTCGGCCAGGGGGGTGGATACTGAAGCTTTCTTT.

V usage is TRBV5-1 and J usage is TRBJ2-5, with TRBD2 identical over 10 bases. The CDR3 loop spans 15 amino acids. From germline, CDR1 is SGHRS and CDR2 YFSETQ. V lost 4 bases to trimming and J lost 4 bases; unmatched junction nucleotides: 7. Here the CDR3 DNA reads TGCGCCAGCAGCACAGCGGGAGGGCCTTTAGAGACCCAGTACTTC. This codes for CASSTAGGPLETQYF.

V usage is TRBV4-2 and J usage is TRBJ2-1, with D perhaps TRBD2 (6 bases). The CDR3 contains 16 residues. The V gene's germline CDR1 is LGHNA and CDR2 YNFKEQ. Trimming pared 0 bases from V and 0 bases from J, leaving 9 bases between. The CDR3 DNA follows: TGTGCCAGCAGCCAAGAAGACGGGAGCTCCTACAATGAGCAGTTCTTC. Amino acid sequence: CASSQEDGSSYNEQFF.

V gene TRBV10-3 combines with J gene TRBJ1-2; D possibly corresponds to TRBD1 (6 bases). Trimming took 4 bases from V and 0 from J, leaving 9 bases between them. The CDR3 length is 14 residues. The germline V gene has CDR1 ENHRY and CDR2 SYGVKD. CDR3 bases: TGTGCCATCAGTGGTCAGGGGCCTAACTATGGCTACACCTTC. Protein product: CAISGQGPNYGYTF.

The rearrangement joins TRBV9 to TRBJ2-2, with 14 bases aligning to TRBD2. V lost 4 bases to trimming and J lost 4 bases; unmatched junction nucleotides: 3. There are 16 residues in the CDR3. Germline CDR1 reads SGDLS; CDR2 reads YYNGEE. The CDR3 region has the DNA TGTGCCAGCAGCCCGACTAGCGGGAGGGCCACCGGGGAGCTGTTTTTT. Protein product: CASSPTSGRATGELFF.

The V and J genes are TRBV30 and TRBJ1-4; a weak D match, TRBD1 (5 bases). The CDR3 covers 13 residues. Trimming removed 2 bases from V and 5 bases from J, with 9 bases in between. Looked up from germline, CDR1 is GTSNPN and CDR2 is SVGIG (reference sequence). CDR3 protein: CAWSSGRNEKLFF. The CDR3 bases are TGTGCCTGGAGTTCAGGGAGGAATGAAAAACTGTTTTTT.

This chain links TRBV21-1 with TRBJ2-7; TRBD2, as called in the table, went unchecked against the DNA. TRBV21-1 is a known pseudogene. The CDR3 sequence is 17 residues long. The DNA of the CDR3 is TGTGCCAGCGCAAACGGACTAGCGGGAGTTAGGTCCTACGAGCAGTACTTC. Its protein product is CASANGLAGVRSYEQYF.

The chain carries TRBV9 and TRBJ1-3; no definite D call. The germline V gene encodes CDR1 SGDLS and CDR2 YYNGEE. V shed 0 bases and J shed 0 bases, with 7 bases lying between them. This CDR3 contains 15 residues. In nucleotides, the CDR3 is TGTGCCAGCAGCGTAGAAGCGGACTCTGGAAACACCATATATTTT. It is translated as CASSVEADSGNTIYF.

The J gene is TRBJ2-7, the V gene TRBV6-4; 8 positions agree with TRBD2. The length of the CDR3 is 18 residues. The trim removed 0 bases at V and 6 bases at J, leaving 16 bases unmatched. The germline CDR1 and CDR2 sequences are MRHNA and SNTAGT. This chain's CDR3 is CASSDSKLAACPLGEQYF. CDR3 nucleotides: TGTGCCAGCAGTGACTCGAAACTAGCGGCTTGCCCCCTGGGCGAGCAGTACTTC.

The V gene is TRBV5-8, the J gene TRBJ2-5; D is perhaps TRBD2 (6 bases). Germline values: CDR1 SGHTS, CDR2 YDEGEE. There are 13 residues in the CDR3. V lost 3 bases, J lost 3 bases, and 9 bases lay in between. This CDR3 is CASSSGLKETQYF. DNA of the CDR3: TGTGCCAGCAGCTCGGGACTGAAAGAGACCCAGTACTTC.

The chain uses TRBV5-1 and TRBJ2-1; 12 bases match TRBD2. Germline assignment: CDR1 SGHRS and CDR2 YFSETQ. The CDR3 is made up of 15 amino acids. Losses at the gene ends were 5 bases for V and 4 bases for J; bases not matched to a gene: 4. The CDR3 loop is CASRFGTSGYNEQFF. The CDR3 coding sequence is TGCGCCAGCAGGTTTGGGACTAGCGGGTACAATGAGCAGTTCTTC. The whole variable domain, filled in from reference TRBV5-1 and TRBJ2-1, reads KAGVTQTPRYLIKTRGQQVTLSCSPISGHRSVSWYQQTPGQGLQFLFEYFSETQRNKGNFPGRFSGRQFSNSRSEMNVSTLELGDSALYLCASRFGTSGYNEQFFGPGTRLTVL.

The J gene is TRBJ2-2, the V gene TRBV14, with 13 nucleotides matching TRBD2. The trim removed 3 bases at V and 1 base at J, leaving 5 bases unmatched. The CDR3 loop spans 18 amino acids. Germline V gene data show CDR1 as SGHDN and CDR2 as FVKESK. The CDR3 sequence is CASSQGLAGSLNTGELFF. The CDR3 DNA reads TGTGCCAGCAGCCAGGGACTAGCGGGGTCATTGAACACCGGGGAGCTGTTTTTT.

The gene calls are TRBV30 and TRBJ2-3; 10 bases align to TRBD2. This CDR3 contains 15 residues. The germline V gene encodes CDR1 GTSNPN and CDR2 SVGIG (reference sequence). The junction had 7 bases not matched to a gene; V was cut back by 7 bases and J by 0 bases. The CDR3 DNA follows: TGTGCCTACCTAGCGGGAGTTATCAGCACAGATACGCAGTATTTT. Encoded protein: CAYLAGVISTDTQYF.

Here the CDR3 DNA reads TGTGCCAGCAGCCCCGAGACTGGGAGAGTATACAATGAGCAGTTCTTC. It translates to CASSPETGRVYNEQFF. The chain uses TRBV7-6 and TRBJ2-1; the D gene is possibly TRBD2 (5 bases). V shed 5 bases and J shed 4 bases, with 18 bases lying between them. Looked up from germline, CDR1 is SGHVS and CDR2 is FNYEAQ. The CDR3 has 16 amino acids.

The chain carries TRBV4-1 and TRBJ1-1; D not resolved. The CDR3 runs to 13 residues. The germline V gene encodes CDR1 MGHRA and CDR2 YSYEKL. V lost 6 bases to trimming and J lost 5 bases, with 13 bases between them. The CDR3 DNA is TGCGCCAGCAGTCATGGACTAGAAACTGAAGCTTTCTTT. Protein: CASSHGLETEAFF.

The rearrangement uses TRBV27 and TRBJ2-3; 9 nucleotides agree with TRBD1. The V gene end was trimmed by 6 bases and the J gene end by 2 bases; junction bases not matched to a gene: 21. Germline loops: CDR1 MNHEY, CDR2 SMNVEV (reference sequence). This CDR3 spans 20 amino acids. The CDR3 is CASRTFSFTGTGWNTDTQYF. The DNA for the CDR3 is TGTGCCAGCAGGACCTTCTCTTTCACCGGGACAGGGTGGAACACAGATACGCAGTATTTT.

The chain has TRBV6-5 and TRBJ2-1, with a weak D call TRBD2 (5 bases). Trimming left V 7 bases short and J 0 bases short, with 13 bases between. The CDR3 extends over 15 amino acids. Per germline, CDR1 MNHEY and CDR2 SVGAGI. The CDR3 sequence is CASTFTGSSYNEQFF. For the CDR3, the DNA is TGTGCCAGCACCTTTACTGGGAGCTCCTACAATGAGCAGTTCTTC.

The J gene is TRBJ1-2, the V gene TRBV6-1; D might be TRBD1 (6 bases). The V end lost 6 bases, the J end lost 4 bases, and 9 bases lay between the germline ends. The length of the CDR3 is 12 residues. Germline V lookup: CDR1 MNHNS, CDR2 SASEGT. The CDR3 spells CASRDSFYGYTF. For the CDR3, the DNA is TGTGCCAGCAGGGACAGCTTCTATGGCTACACCTTC.

The CDR3 reads CASSAGTSSYNEQFF. CDR3 in DNA: TGTGCCAGCAGCGCGGGAACGAGCTCCTACAATGAGCAGTTCTTC. The chain joins TRBV9 to TRBJ2-1; a weak D match, TRBD2 (5 bases). The CDR3 sequence is 15 residues long. Per germline, CDR1 SGDLS and CDR2 YYNGEE. Trimming cost V 3 bases and J 0 bases, with 10 bases left between them.

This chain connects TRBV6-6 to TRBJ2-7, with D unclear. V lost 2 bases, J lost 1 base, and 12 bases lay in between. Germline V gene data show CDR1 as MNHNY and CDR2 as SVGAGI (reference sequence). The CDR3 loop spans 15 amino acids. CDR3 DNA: TGTGCCAGCAGTTACACCCTGCGTTCGTCCTACGAGCAGTACTTC. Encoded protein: CASSYTLRSSYEQYF.

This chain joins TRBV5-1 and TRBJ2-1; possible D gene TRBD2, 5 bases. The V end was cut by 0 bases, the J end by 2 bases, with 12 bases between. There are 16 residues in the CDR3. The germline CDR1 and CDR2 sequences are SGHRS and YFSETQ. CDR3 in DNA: TGCGCCAGCAGCTTGGCCGATGAGGGCCCCTACAATGAGCAGTTCTTC. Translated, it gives CASSLADEGPYNEQFF.